This record looks at one TCR beta chain sequence and its context. The CDR3 is 15 residues long. The V gene's germline CDR1 is MNHEY and CDR2 SMNVEV (reference sequence). V was trimmed by 6 bases and J by 1 base, leaving 16 bases between them. TCRdb keeps only in-frame clones here, not all; method: immunoSEQ multiplex PCR. The sample contains 77,000 or so clones, approximately 92% of which appear only once. The sample belongs to a study of T cell changes during pregnancy in multiple sclerosis. This sample comprised peripheral blood, obtained in the second trimester of pregnancy. The TCR sequence derives from a female donor in good health, enrolled as a control in a pregnancy study. The chain is built from TRBV27 and TRBJ2-7; D not resolved. The CDR3: CASSNGPVNSYEQYF. The CDR3 DNA reads TGTGCCAGCAGCAATGGGCCGGTGAATTCCTACGAGCAGTACTTC.